The entry that follows covers one T cell receptor (beta chain) sequence. Antigen specificity is unknown. This sample is part of a study of T cell responses to AZD1222 COVID-19 vaccine. About the research overall: Second-dose recipients at about 4 or about 12 weeks were treated as one pooled group. Points from the study as a whole: Spike-specific TCR repertoires showed rising breadth and depth after two AZD1222 doses. Unmutated regions of variants are reportedly targeted by nearly half of spike-specific TCRs. At 160-218 and 743-854, vaccine-associated CD4 TCRs were dominant, and they spanned spike.

The assay was immunoSEQ multiplex PCR, and TCRdb's table has in-frame clones only and misses some. This sample has about 120,000 clones, with around 90% found just once. The sequencing used peripheral blood, collected on day 0 of AZD1222 vaccination. This sequence was found in an adult in good health.

For the CDR3, the DNA is TGCGCCAGCGGCGACAGGGGCCAAGAGACCCAGTACTTC. Translation: CASGDRGQETQYF. The V gene is TRBV5-1, the J gene TRBJ2-5; 8 nucleotides agree with TRBD1. V dropped 7 bases and J dropped 1; count of bases not matched to a gene: 3. CDR1 is SGHRS and CDR2 is YFSETQ in the germline V gene. CDR3 size: 13 residues.